The 18 T cell receptor beta chains reported below all come from one sample, sequenced in a study of neurological immune-mediated disorders. One entry per CDR3 protein results from TCRdb running MiXCR on the 5' RACE reads. The data hold over 65,000 distinct CDR3 sequences, with around 2.6% observed a single time. The sample comprised PBMCs. The receptors derive from a woman in her twenties or thirties with multiple sclerosis.

This clonotype has ten or more counts. The rearrangement uses TRBV12-3 or TRBV12-4 and TRBJ2-7; D tentatively fits TRBD1 or TRBD2 (5 bases each). CDR3 length: 14 residues. Deletions cut 8 bases from V and 0 bases from J, with 14 bases between. The CDR3, as DNA: TGTGCCAGCGCCCGGGACCCCAGCTCCTACGAGCAGTACTTC. As protein: CASARDPSSYEQYF.

In this sample, this clonotype turned up many times. The gene calls are TRBV27 and TRBJ1-1; TRBD1 is a possible D gene (6 bases). Looked up from germline, CDR1 is MNHEY and CDR2 is SMNVEV (reference sequence). The CDR3 loop spans 13 amino acids. Trimming left V 3 bases short and J 3 bases short, with 8 bases between. CDR3 in amino acids: CASSFTGYTEAFF. As DNA, the CDR3 is TGTGCCAGCAGTTTTACAGGGTACACTGAAGCTTTCTTT.

This clonotype appeared many times. This sequence joins TRBV20-1 and TRBJ1-2; possibly TRBD1 for D (6 bases). The germline gives CDR1 DFQATT, CDR2 SNEGSKA (reference sequence). The CDR3 spans 12 residues. V lost 6 bases and J 6 bases, leaving 14 bases between the germline ends. CDR3 protein: CSAYRRTDGYTF. CDR3 DNA sequence: TGCAGTGCCTACCGGCGGACAGATGGCTACACCTTC.

This clonotype was seen ten or more times. The rearrangement joins TRBV28 to TRBJ2-7, with D possibly being TRBD2 (6 bases). With 3 bases removed from V and 4 bases from J, the gap between germline ends came to 13 bases. This CDR3 is built from 14 residues. From germline, CDR1 is MDHEN and CDR2 SYDVKM. DNA for the CDR3: TGTGCCAGCAGTTTCTTCGGGACTTCTTACGAGCAGTACTTC. As protein: CASSFFGTSYEQYF.

This clonotype showed up just a few times. The V call is TRBV7-9, the J call TRBJ2-7, with 8 bases identical to TRBD2. The CDR3 sequence is 13 residues long. Looked up from germline, CDR1 is SEHNR and CDR2 is FQNEAQ (reference sequence). With V trimmed by 4 bases and J by 7 bases, 6 bases remained unmatched. As DNA, the CDR3 is TGTGCCAGCAGCTCCGGGGGGGCCAAGGAGCAGTACTTC. It encodes CASSSGGAKEQYF.

J is TRBJ2-5 and V is TRBV10-1; TRBD2 matches at 13 bases. With 5 bases clipped from V and 3 bases from J, the junction kept 3 bases outside the gene matches. The CDR3 extends over 15 amino acids. CDR1 and CDR2 from the germline V gene are WNHNN and SYGVQD (reference sequence). CDR3 nucleotides: TGCGCCAGCAGTCCCGGACTAGCGGGAGAAGAGACCCAGTACTTC. It translates to CASSPGLAGEETQYF.

This clonotype was observed at least ten times. The CDR3 DNA sequence: TGTGCCAGCAGTGGGGACAGGGCTGCAGATACGCAGTATTTT. Its translation: CASSGDRAADTQYF. This chain uses TRBV12-3 or TRBV12-4 with TRBJ2-3, with 9 nucleotides matching TRBD1. The CDR3 runs 14 residues. The junction had 4 bases not matched to a gene; V was cut back by 5 bases and J by 4 bases.

This clonotype was seen at least ten times. The V gene is TRBV5-6, the J gene TRBJ2-5; D remains unclear. The CDR3 spans 15 residues. The germline V and J ends were trimmed by 1 base and 3 bases, with 13 bases remaining between them. Germline V gene lookup returns CDR1 SGHDT and CDR2 YYEEEE. This chain's CDR3 is CASSLFGPTEETQYF. CDR3 in DNA: TGTGCCAGCAGCTTGTTTGGGCCAACCGAAGAGACCCAGTACTTC.

In the case of this clonotype: Compared with germline, one end of the junction differs, possibly owing to a read error. CDR3 bases: TGTGACAGCAGCAGGACAGATCAGCCCCAGCATTTT. Encoded protein: CDSSRTDQPQHF. The rearrangement uses TRBV7-9 and TRBJ1-5; perhaps TRBD1 as D (6 bases). This CDR3 has 12 amino acids. Germline lookup yields CDR1 SEHNR and CDR2 FQNEAQ (reference sequence).

This clonotype was detected ten times or more. V is TRBV12-3 or TRBV12-4 and J is TRBJ2-7; 10 positions agree with TRBD2. The CDR3 consists of 14 residues. V lost 6 bases to trimming and J lost 3 bases; unmatched junction nucleotides: 5. In DNA, the CDR3 is TGTGCCAGCAGGCCTAGCGGGAGAGTCTACGAGCAGTACTTC. This sequence encodes CASRPSGRVYEQYF.

This chain connects TRBV18 to TRBJ2-5; maybe TRBD1 (5 bases). The V end was cut by 2 bases, the J end by 5 bases, with 9 bases between. Germline CDR1 is KGHSH and CDR2 is LQKENI. The CDR3 length is 13 residues. The CDR3 DNA sequence: TGTGCCAGCTCACCATCTAGGGGCGAGACCCAGTACTTC. It is translated as CASSPSRGETQYF. Full variable domain (rest looked up from reference TRBV18 and TRBJ2-5): NAGVMQNPRHLVRRRGQEARLRCSPMKGHSHVYWYRQLPEEGLKFMVYLQKENIIDESGMPKERFSAEFPKEGPSILRIQQVVRGDSAAYFCASSPSRGETQYFGPGTRLLVL.

This clonotype has a count of ten or more. CDR3 sequence: CASSEPAAQETQYF. The CDR3 nucleotides are TGTGCCAGCAGTGAACCCGCAGCACAAGAGACCCAGTACTTC. The J gene is TRBJ2-5, the V gene TRBV6-1; D remains unclear. Germline assignment: CDR1 MNHNS and CDR2 SASEGT. The CDR3 sequence is 14 residues long. Trimming removed 2 bases from V and 2 bases from J, with 9 bases in between.

This clonotype was counted many times. The rearrangement links TRBV5-1 to TRBJ1-1; 8 bases line up with TRBD1. J gave up 1 base and V 2 bases, and 1 base lay outside the gene matches. This CDR3 region has 14 residues. Germline values: CDR1 SGHRS, CDR2 YFSETQ. CDR3 nucleotide sequence: TGCGCCAGCAGCTTTGGACAGGGGAACACTGAAGCTTTCTTT. Amino acids: CASSFGQGNTEAFF.

This clonotype was counted only a few times. This may come from a read error, since a much larger clone is one base off. In DNA, the CDR3 is TGTGCCACGGGGAGGGATGGACACCTCCACTTT. Translating gives CATGRDGHLHF. V gene TRBV6-6 combines with J gene TRBJ1-6; TRBD1 might be the D (5 bases). The CDR3 loop spans 11 amino acids. V lost 10 bases, J lost 15 bases, and 16 bases lay in between. In germline, CDR1 is MNHNY, CDR2 SVGAGI (reference sequence).

This clonotype was observed many times. The gene calls are TRBV4-2 and TRBJ1-1, with D perhaps TRBD1 (6 bases). Germline V gene lookup returns CDR1 LGHNA and CDR2 YNFKEQ. The V gene lost 4 bases and the J gene lost 2 bases, with 14 bases spanning the gap. The CDR3 runs 15 residues. CDR3 sequence: CASSPERGANTEAFF. The CDR3 nucleotides read TGTGCCAGCAGCCCTGAACGGGGGGCCAACACTGAAGCTTTCTTT.

This clonotype came up many times. V gene TRBV20-1 combines with J gene TRBJ1-2, with no clear D. The germline V and J ends were trimmed by 6 bases and 2 bases, with 13 bases remaining between them. CDR1 is DFQATT and CDR2 is SNEGSKA in the germline V gene (reference sequence). CDR3 size: 13 residues. DNA of the CDR3: TGCAGTGCAAACCGGGCTGGCAACTATGGCTACACCTTC. Encoded protein: CSANRAGNYGYTF.

The table lists this clonotype with a few counts. This may be a read error: a much more frequent sequence differs by one nucleotide. The chain recombines TRBV29-1 with TRBJ1-1; D perhaps matches TRBD1 (5 bases). The germline V and J ends were trimmed by 6 bases and 8 bases, with 13 bases remaining between them. The CDR3 sequence is 11 residues long. The germline V gene has CDR1 SQVTM and CDR2 ANQGSEA. The CDR3 DNA is TGCAGCGTAAAGGGGCCTAAAGAAGCTTTCTTT. Amino acid sequence: CSVKGPKEAFF.

This clonotype was detected many times. The chain combines TRBV20-1 with TRBJ2-3; maybe TRBD2 (5 bases). This CDR3 has 15 amino acids. Deletions cut 0 bases from V and 2 bases from J, with 12 bases between. The germline CDR1 and CDR2 sequences are DFQATT and SNEGSKA (reference sequence). The CDR3 reads CSARDQLAHTDTQYF. CDR3 DNA sequence: TGCAGTGCTAGAGATCAGCTAGCCCACACAGATACGCAGTATTTT.